This TCR beta chain emerged from a study of T cells in Graves' hyperthyroidism and ophthalmopathy (dated by TCRdb to between 2018 and 2021). Regarding the research as a whole: Peripheral blood samples were taken at initial diagnosis, before any treatment was given. To identify distinguishing TCR V-J signatures, a discovery cohort of about 100 patients was used, comprising fewer than 45 with Graves' ophthalmopathy and under 60 with stable Graves' hyperthyroidism. An independent validation cohort of 18 to 20 hyperthyroidism patients and approximately 15 patients who later progressed to ophthalmopathy tested prospective prediction of ophthalmopathy. The roughly 100 discovery patients were randomly divided into training and test sets at a 7:3 ratio. Thyroid tissue and blood T-cell repertoires from several Graves' hyperthyroidism patients were also compared in the study. Following sampling, methimazole starting at 30 mg daily was given to hyperthyroidism patients, and high-dose intravenous methylprednisolone was given to ophthalmopathy patients. TCR Vbeta CDR3 sequencing of 130 to 150 peripheral blood samples (approximately 44 ophthalmopathy, 75 to 85 hyperthyroidism and roughly 17 progressor patients) is reported in the paper. Overall results and qualifications from the work: In cross-validation, a model built on a 13 V-J signature told ophthalmopathy apart from stable hyperthyroidism with approximately 90% sensitivity and approximately 81% specificity, and in testing the same model reached 80%/75%. No statistical method was used to fix the sample size in advance, and group allocation was not hidden from the investigators. Most expanded thyroid clonotypes (frequency above 0.001) were also detected in blood, a finding suggesting that blood repertoires may reflect thyroid immune responses. In validation, the model predicted progression to ophthalmopathy with around 71% sensitivity and about 72% specificity, a median of 6.5 months before onset.

There are 16 amino acids in the CDR3, from cysteine to phenylalanine inclusive. The sequence is cut down to CDR3 DNA, 48 bases in frame from base 1. CDR1 MGHRA and CDR2 YSYEKL were looked up in the germline V gene. At the junction V is shortened by 2 bases and J by 0 bases, with 11 bases in between. Stable Graves' hyperthyroidism was defined as the absence of progression to ophthalmopathy over 18 months of follow-up. The hyperthyroidism patients were between 18 and 65 years old and newly diagnosed, with a disease duration of less than 2 months. Patients with uncontrolled infections, other autoimmune diseases, pregnancy or lactation were excluded. Clinical symptoms, serum thyroxine and TRAb, thyroid ultrasound, and orbital computed tomography formed the basis for the diagnoses. PBMCs were separated from under 11 ml of fresh peripheral blood using Ficoll-Paque density gradient centrifugation. Total RNA was extracted with Trizol reagent, and quality was checked on an Agilent 2100 Bioanalyzer.

To note about this clonotype: This receptor's antigen is unknown. The sample holds no much larger clone one base away, and base qualities are not on file.

TCR beta CDR3 regions were amplified from RNA transcripts. The first round of RT-PCR for the TCR CDR3 was performed with the HTBI primer set and the Qiagen OneStep RT-PCR kit. Libraries were constructed in a second round of multiplex PCR, after which size selection and purification were carried out. Sequencing of the libraries was done on an Illumina HiSeq2000 using paired-end 100 bp reads. The published analysis was carried out like this. Raw data were processed with SOAPnuke, discarding reads with adapters, uncalled bases, mean Phred below 15, or no exact constant-primer or identifier match. COPE v1.2.5 was used to merge the high-quality paired reads, and each unique nucleotide sequence was defined as a clonotype. MiTCR v1.1 was used to align clonotypes to the IMGT TRBV, TRBD and TRBJ reference segments. Only V-J combinations with frequency above 0.0001, covering approximately 99% of repertoires, were analysed. The TCS score was defined as F50 (clonal expansion) divided by E x V (chaos), with BLOSUM62-based TCRdist calculated between CDR3 peptides within each V-J. Welch's t-statistics and random forest reduced approximately 520 V-J features to about 12, which were used in a naive Bayes classifier (R e1071). The raw public data were reprocessed by TCRdb itself: fastp quality trimming at Q25, MiXCR clonotype calling, in-frame beta chains only. Each record represents a unique CDR3 protein, reported with the most common genes and DNA among its rows. These V and J calls are TCRdb output, not the study's own analysis. This sample gives some 300,000 distinct CDR3 sequences in total; approximately 16% of them show up just once. The ten largest account for 33% of the sample.

The receptor was derived from a man between 25 and 39 years old with Graves' hyperthyroidism. Sequenced input: blood. The receptor chain draws on TRBV4-1 and TRBJ2-1; possibly the D gene is TRBD2, per 5 matching bases. DNA sequence: TGCGCCAGCAGCCAACCGGGGTCCAGCTCCTACAATGAGCAGTTCTTC. The encoded protein is CASSQPGSSSYNEQFF.